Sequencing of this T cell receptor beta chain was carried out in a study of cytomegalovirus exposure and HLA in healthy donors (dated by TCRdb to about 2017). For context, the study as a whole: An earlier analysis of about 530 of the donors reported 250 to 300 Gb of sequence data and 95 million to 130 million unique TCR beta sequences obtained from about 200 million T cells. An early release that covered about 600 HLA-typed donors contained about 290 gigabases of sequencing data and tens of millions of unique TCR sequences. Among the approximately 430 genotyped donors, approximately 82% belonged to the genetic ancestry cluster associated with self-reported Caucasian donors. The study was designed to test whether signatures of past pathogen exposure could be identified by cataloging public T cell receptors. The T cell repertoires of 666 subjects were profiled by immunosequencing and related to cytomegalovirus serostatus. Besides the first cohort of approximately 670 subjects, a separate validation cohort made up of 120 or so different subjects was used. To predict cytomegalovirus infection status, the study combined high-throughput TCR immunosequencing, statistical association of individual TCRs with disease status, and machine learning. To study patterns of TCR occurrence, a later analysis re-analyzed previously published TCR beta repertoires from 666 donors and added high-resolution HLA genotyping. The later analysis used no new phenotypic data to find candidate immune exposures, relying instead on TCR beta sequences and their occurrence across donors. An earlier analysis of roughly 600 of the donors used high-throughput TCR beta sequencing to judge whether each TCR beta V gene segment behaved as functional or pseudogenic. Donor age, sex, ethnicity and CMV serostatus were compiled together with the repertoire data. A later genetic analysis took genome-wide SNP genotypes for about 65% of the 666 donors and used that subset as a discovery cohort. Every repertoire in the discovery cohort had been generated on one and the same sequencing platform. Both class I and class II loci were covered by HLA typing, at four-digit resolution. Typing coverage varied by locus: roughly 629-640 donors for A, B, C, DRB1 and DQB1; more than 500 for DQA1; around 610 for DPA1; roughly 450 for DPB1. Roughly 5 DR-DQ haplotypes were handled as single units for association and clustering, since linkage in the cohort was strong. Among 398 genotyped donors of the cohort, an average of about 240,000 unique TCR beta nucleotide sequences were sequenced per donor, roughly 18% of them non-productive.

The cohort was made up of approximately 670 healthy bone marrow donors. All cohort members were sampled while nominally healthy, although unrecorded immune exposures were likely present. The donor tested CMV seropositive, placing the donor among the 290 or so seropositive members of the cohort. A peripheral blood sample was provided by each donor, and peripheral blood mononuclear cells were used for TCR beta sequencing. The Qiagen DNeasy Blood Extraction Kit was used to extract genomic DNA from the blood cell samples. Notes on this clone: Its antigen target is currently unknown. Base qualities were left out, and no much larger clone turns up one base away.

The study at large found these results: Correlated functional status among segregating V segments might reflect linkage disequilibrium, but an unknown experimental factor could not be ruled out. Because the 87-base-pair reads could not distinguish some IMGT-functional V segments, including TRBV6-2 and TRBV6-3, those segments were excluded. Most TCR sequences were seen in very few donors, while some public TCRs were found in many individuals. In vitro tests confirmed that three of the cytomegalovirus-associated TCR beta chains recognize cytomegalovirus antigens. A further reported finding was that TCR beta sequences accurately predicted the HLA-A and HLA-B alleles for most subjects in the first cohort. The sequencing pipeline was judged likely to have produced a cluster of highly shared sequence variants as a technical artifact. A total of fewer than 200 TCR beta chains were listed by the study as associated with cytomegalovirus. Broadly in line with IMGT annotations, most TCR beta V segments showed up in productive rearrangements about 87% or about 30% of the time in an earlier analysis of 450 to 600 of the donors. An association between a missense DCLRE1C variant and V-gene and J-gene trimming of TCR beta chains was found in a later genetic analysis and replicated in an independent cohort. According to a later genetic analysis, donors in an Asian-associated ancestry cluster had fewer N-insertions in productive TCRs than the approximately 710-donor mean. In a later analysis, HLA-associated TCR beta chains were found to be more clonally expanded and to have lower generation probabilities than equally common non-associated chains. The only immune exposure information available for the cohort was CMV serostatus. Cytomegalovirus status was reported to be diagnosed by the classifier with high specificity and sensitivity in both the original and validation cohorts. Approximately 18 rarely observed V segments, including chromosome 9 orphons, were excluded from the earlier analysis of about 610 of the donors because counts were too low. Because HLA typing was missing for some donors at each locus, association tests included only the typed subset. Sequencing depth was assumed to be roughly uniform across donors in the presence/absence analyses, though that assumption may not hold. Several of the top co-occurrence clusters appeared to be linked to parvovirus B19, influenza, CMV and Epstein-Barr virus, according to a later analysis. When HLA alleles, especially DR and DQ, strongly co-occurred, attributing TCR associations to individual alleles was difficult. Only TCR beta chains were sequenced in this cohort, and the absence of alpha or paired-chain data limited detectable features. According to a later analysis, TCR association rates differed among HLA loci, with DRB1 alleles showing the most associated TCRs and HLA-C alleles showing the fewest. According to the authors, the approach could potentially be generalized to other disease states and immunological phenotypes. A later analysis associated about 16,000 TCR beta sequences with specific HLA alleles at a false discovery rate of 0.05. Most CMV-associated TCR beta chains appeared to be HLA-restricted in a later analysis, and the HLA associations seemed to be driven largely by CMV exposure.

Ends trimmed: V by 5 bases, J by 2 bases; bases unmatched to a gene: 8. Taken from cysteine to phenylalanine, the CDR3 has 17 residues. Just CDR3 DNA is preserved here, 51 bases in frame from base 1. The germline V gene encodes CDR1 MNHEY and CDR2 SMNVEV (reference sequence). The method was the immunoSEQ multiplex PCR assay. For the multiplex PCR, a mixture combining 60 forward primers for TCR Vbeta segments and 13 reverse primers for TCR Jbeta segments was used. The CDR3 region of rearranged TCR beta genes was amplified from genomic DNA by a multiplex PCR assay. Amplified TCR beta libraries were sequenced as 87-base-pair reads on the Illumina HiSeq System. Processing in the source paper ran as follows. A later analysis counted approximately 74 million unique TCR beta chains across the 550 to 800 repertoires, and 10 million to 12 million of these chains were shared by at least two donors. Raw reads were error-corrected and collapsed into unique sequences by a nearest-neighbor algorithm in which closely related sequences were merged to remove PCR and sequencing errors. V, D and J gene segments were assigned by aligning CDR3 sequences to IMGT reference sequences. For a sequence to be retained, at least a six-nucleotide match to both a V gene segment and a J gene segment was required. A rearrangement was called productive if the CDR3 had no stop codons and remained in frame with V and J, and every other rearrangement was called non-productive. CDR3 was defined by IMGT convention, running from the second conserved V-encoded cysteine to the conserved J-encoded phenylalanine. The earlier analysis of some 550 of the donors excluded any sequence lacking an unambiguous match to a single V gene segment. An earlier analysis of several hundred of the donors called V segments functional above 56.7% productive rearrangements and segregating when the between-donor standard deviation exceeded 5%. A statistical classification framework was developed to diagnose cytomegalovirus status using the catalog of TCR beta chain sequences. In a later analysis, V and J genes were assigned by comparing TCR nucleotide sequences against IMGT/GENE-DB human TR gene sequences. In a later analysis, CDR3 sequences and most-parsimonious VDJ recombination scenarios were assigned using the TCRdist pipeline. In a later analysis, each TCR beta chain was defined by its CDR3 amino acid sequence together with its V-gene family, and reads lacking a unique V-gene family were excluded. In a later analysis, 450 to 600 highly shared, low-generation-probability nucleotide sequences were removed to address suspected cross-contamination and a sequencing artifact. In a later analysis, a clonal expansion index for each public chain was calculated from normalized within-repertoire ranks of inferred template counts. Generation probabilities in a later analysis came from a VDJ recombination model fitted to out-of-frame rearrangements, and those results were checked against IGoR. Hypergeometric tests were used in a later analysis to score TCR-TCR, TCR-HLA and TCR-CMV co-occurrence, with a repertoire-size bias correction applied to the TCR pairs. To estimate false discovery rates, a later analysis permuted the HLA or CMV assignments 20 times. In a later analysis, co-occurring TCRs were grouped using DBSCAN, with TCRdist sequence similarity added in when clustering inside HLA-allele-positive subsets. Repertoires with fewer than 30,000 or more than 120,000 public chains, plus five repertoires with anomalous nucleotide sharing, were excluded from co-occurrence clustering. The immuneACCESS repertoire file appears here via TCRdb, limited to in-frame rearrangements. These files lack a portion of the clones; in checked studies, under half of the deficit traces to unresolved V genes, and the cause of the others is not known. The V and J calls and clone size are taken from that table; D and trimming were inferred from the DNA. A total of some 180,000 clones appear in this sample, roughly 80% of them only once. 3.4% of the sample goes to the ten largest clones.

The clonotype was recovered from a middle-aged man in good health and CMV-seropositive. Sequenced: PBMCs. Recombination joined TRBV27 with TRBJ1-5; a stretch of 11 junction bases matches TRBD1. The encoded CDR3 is CASSPGQGAGGNQPQHF. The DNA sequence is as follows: TGTGCCAGCAGTCCCGGACAGGGGGCGGGGGGCAATCAGCCCCAGCATTTT.